This TCR beta chain was recorded in a study of T cell responses to AZD1222 COVID-19 vaccine. Whole-study results and caveats: Rises in breadth and depth of Spike-specific TCRs came after two AZD1222 doses.

Sequencing was performed with immunoSEQ multiplex PCR; in TCRdb, only in-frame clones are kept and a portion is missing. The sample includes about 94,000 clones, approximately 90% seen only once; the top ten take 10% to 15%. The table lists this clone with a few counts. The antigen is not known. Germline CDR1 is LNHDA and CDR2 is SQIVND (reference sequence). The ends lost 5 bases at V and 4 bases at J; junction bases unmatched: 6. CDR3 length: 15 amino acids. Sequenced here: peripheral blood, sampled on day 0 of AZD1222 vaccination. The genes are TRBV19 and TRBJ2-2; 8 bases fit TRBD1. This receptor was obtained from an adult in good health. The CDR3 nucleotides read TGTGCCAGTAGTTCGACAGGGGCGATCACCGGGGAGCTGTTTTTT. Translation: CASSSTGAITGELFF.